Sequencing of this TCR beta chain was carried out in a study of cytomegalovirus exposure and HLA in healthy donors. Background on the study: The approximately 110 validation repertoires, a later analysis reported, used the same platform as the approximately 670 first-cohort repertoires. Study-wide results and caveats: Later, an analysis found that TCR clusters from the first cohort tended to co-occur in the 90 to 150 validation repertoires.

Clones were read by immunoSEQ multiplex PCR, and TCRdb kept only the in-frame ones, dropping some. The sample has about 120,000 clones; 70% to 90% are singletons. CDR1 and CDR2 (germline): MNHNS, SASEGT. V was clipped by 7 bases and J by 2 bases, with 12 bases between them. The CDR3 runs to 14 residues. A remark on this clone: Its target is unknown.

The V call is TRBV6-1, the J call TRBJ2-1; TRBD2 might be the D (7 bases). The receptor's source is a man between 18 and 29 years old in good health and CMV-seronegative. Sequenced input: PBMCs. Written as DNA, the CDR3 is TGTGCCAGCAACCCCGGGGGGCCCTACAATGAGCAGTTCTTC. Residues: CASNPGGPYNEQFF.